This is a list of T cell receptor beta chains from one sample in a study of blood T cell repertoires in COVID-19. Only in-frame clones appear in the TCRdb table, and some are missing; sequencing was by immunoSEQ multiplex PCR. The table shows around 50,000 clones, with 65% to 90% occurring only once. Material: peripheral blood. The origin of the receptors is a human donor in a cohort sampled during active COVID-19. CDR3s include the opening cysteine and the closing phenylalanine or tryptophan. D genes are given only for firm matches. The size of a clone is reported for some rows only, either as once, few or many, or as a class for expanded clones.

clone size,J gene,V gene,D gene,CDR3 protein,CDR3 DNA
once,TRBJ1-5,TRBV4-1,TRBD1,CASSQELVRGDQPQHF,TGCGCCAGCAGCCAAGAATTAGTCAGGGGGGATCAGCCCCAGCATTTT
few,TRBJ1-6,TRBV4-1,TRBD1,CASSQPRQGSYNSPLHF,TGCGCCAGCAGCCAGCCAAGACAGGGCTCCTATAATTCACCCCTCCACTTT
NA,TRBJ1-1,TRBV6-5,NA,CASSRQYSNTEAFF,TGTGCCAGCAGTCGCCAGTACAGTAACACTGAAGCTTTCTTT
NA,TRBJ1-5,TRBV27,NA,CASSLKDSQPQHF,TGTGCCAGCAGTCTTAAAGACAGTCAGCCCCAGCATTTT
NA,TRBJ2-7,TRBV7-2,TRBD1,CASSWDRGGYEQYF,TGTGCCAGCAGCTGGGACAGGGGAGGCTACGAGCAGTACTTC
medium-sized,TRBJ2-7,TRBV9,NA,CASSGPPGRGEQYF,TGTGCCAGCAGCGGTCCTCCCGGTAGAGGCGAGCAGTACTTC
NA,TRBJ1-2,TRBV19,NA,CASSAGGAHGGYGYTF,TGTGCCAGTAGTGCCGGGGGGGCCCATGGCGGCTATGGCTACACCTTC
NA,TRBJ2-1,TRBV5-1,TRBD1,CASSLAGTGSVYEQFF,TGCGCCAGCAGCTTGGCCGGGACAGGGTCTGTCTATGAGCAGTTCTTC
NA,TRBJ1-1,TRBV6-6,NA,CASIPFTGNTEAFF,TGTGCCAGCATTCCCTTTACAGGGAACACTGAAGCTTTCTTT
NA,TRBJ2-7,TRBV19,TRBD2,CASSIAAGTSSEQYF,TGTGCCAGTAGTATAGCCGCCGGGACTAGCAGCGAGCAGTACTTC
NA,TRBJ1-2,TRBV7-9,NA,CASSLRTNYGYTF,TGTGCCAGCAGCCTGAGAACTAACTATGGCTACACCTTC
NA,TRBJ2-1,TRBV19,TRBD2,CASSTGWGGRYNEQFF,TGTGCCAGTAGTACCGGATGGGGGGGTCGATACAATGAGCAGTTCTTC
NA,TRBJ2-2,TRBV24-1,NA,CATSVRANTGELFF,TGTGCCACCAGTGTTCGAGCGAACACCGGGGAGCTGTTTTTT
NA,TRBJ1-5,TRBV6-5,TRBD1,CASSQGQASNQPQHF,TGTGCCAGCAGCCAAGGACAGGCTAGCAATCAGCCCCAGCATTTT
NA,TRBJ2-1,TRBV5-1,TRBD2,CASSLTSGSRNEQFF,TGCGCCAGCAGCTTAACTAGCGGGAGTAGAAATGAGCAGTTCTTC
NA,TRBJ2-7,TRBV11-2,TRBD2,CASSPSGGMLYEQYF,TGTGCCAGCAGCCCTAGCGGGGGGATGCTATACGAGCAGTACTTC
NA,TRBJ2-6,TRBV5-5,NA,CASSLPGRANVLTF,TGTGCCAGCAGCTTGCCGGGTCGGGCCAACGTCCTGACTTTC
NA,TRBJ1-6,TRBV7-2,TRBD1,CASSLATGASNSPLHF,TGTGCCAGCAGCTTAGCGACAGGGGCCTCCAATTCACCCCTCCACTTT
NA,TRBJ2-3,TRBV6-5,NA,CASSYSRTIPDTQYF,TGTGCCAGCAGTTACTCGAGGACTATTCCAGATACGCAGTATTTT
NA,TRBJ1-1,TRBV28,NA,CASSTTDIKNTEAFF,TGTGCCAGCAGTACAACCGACATTAAGAACACTGAAGCTTTCTTT
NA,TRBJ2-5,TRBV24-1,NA,CATSDLAGKETQYF,TGTGCCACCAGTGATTTGGCAGGGAAGGAGACCCAGTACTTC
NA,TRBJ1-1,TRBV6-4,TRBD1,CASSNTGGTEAFF,TGTGCCAGCAGTAATACAGGGGGAACTGAAGCTTTCTTT
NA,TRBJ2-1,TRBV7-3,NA,CASSPGQSEQFF,TGTGCCAGCAGCCCCGGACAATCTGAGCAGTTCTTC
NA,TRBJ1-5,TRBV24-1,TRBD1,CATSDPGTGGNQPQHF,TGTGCCACCAGTGACCCCGGGACAGGGGGCAATCAGCCCCAGCATTTT
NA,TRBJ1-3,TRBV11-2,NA,CASSERDTPPGNTIYF,TGTGCCAGCAGCGAAAGGGACACACCGCCGGGAAACACCATATATTTT
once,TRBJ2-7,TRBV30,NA,CAWRTTGAYEQYF,TGTGCCTGGAGGACTACCGGAGCCTACGAGCAGTACTTC
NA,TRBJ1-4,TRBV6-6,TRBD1,CASSPIRGQDEKLFF,TGTGCCAGCAGTCCAATCAGGGGGCAGGATGAAAAACTGTTTTTT
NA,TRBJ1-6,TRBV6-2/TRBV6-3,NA,CASSYSRYRPREDSPLHF,TGTGCCAGCAGTTACTCGAGGTATCGGCCACGGGAGGATTCACCCCTCCACTTT
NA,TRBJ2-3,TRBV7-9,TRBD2,CASSTGLAGGTDTQYF,TGTGCCAGCAGCACGGGACTAGCGGGAGGGACAGATACGCAGTATTTT
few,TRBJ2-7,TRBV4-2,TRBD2,CASSQEPFAGVSEQYF,TGTGCCAGCAGCCAAGAACCCTTTGCGGGAGTCTCCGAGCAGTACTTC
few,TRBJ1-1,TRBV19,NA,CASSEPNTEAFF,TGTGCCAGTAGTGAGCCGAACACTGAAGCTTTCTTT
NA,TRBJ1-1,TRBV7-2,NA,CASSSGWMGGTEAFF,TGTGCCAGCAGCTCCGGATGGATGGGGGGCACTGAAGCTTTCTTT
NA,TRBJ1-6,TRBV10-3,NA,CATQAGSSYNSPLHF,TGTGCCACCCAGGCAGGAAGCTCCTATAATTCACCCCTCCACTTT
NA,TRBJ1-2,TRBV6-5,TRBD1,CATQGGYGYTF,TGTGCCACCCAGGGGGGCTATGGCTACACCTTC
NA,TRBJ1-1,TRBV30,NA,CAWSRGTEAFF,TGTGCCTGGAGTAGGGGAACTGAAGCTTTCTTT
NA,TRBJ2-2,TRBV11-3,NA,CASSLAETNTGELFF,TGTGCCAGCAGCTTAGCGGAGACGAACACCGGGGAGCTGTTTTTT
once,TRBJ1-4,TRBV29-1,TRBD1,CSVEGATGEKLFF,TGCAGCGTCGAGGGGGCGACGGGGGAAAAACTGTTTTTT
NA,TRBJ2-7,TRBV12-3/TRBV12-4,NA,CASRAGYEQYF,TGTGCCAGCAGGGCGGGCTACGAGCAGTACTTC
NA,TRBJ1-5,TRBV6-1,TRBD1,CASRETGGGIYSNQPQHF,TGTGCCAGCAGGGAAACAGGGGGCGGCATATATAGCAATCAGCCCCAGCATTTT
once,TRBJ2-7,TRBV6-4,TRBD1,CASSLHRGSYEQYF,TGTGCCAGCAGTCTACACAGGGGCTCCTACGAGCAGTACTTC
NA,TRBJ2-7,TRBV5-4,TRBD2,CASSLFTSDNEQYF,TGTGCCAGCAGCTTATTCACTAGCGACAACGAGCAGTACTTC
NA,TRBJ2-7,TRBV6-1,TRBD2,CASSDSGVSSYEQYF,TGTGCCAGCAGTGACAGCGGGGTAAGCTCCTACGAGCAGTACTTC
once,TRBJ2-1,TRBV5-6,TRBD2,CASSIGTSGRGRFF,TGTGCCAGCAGCATAGGGACTAGCGGGAGGGGTAGGTTCTTC
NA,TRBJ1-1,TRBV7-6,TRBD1,CASSLVAGGKNTEAFF,TGTGCCAGCAGCTTAGTAGCAGGGGGCAAGAACACTGAAGCTTTCTTT
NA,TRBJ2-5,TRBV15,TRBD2,CATSRDKREGETQYF,TGTGCCACCAGCAGAGATAAGCGGGAGGGGGAGACCCAGTACTTC
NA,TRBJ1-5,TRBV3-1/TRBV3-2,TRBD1,CASSQGQGNQPQHF,TGTGCCAGCAGCCAAGGACAGGGGAATCAGCCCCAGCATTTT
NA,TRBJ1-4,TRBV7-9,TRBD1,CASSPQGGLNEKLFF,TGTGCCAGCAGCCCACAGGGGGGGCTTAATGAAAAACTGTTTTTT
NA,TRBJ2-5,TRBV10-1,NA,CASRRWREETQYF,TGCGCCAGCAGAAGATGGCGGGAAGAGACCCAGTACTTC
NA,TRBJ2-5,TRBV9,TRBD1,CASSVGTGRETQYF,TGTGCCAGCAGCGTCGGGACAGGGAGAGAGACCCAGTACTTC
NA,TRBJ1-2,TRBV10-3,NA,CAISESRVWYTF,TGTGCCATCAGTGAGTCACGAGTGTGGTACACCTTC
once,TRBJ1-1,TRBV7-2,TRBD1,CASSSRTGRTEAFF,TGTGCCAGCAGCTCCCGGACAGGGCGTACTGAAGCTTTCTTT